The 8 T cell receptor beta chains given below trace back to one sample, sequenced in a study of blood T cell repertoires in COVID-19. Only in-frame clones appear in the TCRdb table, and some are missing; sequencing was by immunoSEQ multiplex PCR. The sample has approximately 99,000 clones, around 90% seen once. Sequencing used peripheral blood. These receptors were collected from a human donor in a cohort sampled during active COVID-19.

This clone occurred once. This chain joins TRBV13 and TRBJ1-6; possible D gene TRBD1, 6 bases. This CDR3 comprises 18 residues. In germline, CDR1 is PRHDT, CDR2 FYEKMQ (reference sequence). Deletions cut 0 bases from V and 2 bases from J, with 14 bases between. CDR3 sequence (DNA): TGTGCCAGCAGCTTAGGGGGGGCAGGGAGGGCCTATAATTCACCCCTCCACTTT. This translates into CASSLGGAGRAYNSPLHF.

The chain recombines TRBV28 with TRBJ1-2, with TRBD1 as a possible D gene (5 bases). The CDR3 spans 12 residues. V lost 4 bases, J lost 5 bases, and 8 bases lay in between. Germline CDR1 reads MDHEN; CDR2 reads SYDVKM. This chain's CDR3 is CASSSPGYGYTF. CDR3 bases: TGTGCCAGCAGTTCCCCAGGGTATGGCTACACCTTC.

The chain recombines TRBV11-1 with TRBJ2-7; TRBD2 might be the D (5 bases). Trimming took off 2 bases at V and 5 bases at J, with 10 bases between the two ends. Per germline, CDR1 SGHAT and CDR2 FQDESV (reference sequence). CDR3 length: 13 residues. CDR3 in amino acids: CASSLRGSHEQYF. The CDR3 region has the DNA TGTGCCAGCAGCTTACGGGGTTCACACGAGCAGTACTTC.

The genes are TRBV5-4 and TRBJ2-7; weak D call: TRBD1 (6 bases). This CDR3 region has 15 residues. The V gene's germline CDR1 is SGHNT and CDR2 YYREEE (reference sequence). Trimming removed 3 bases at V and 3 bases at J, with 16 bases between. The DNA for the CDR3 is TGTGCCAGCAGCTCCGGGACATCCTTAGTCTACGAGCAGTACTTC. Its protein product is CASSSGTSLVYEQYF.

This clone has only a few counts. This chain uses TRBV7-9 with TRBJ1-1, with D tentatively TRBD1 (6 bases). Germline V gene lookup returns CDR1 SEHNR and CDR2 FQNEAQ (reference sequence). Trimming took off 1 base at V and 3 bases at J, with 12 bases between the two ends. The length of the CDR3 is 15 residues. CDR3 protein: CASSLEDRIYTEAFF. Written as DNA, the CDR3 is TGTGCCAGCAGCTTAGAGGACAGAATATACACTGAAGCTTTCTTT.

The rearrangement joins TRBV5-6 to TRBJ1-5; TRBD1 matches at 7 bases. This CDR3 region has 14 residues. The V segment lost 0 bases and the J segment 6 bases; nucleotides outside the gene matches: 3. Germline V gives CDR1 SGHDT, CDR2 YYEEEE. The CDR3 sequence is CASSLAQGSQPQHF. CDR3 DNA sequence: TGTGCCAGCAGCTTGGCACAGGGGAGTCAGCCCCAGCATTTT.

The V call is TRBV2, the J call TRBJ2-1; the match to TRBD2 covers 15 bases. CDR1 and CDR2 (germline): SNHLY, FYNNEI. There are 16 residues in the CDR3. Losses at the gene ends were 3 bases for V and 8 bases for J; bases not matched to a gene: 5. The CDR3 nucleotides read TGTGCCAGCAGTGATAGTGGACTAGCGGGAGGGGATGAGCAGTTCTTC. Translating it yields CASSDSGLAGGDEQFF.

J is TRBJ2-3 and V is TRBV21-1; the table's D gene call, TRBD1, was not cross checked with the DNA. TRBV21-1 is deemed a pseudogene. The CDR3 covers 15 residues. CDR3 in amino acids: CASSKAGQRADTQYF. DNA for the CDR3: TGTGCCAGCAGCAAAGCCGGACAGAGGGCGGATACGCAGTATTTT.